The text below deals with one T cell receptor (beta chain). The record originates from a study of CD8+CD57+ T cells in acquired aplastic anemia. Across the study: Recorded DNA amounts for sorted CD4+ and CD8+ cells had an average of around 3.5 ug.

Flow cytometry had shown expanded CD8+CD57+ cells in the patients chosen for sequencing. The length of the CDR3 is 13 residues. V dropped 5 bases and J dropped 10 bases, with 12 bases sitting between them. CDR1 SGHVS and CDR2 FNYEAQ come from the germline V gene. Genomic DNA templated the TCR beta VDJ and CDR3 profiling. TCRdb independently ran MiXCR on the reads; one entry per CDR3 protein. The sample has just over 450,000 distinct CDR3 sequences, approximately 33% seen once; the top ten hold around 0.82%. The rearrangement links TRBV7-6 to TRBJ1-6; D is unclear. The sample comprised sorted CD4+, CD8+, or CD8+CD57+ T cells (not recorded which) from PBMCs. This clonotype was obtained from a human donor with aplastic anemia. The CDR3, as DNA: TGTGCCAGCAGCCGTGGACTTCGGTCACCCCTCCACTTT. Translating gives CASSRGLRSPLHF.